This is a list of T cell receptor beta chains from one sample in a study of vaccination effects on CD4 cells after COVID-19. Repertoires were generated with immunoSEQ multiplex PCR, while TCRdb's copy carries only in-frame clones and drops some. Altogether 65,000 to 80,000 clones are present, roughly three quarters being singletons, with the ten largest covering over 2%. These receptors have no known antigen. The sample here was CD4+ T cells from PBMCs cultured without peptide, taken before COVID-19 vaccination. The origin of the receptors is a human donor who received a COVID-19 vaccine. Both conserved end residues are part of each CDR3. The order of the fields is J gene, D gene, V gene, CDR3 length, clone size, CDR3 DNA, CDR3 protein. The D gene is left open where the match is weak. Clone size is not always given. Where it is, it says once, few, many or a class for expanded clones.

J: TRBJ1-6
D: TRBD1
V: TRBV7-2
length: 16
size: .
DNA: TGTGCCAGCAGCCCACGGACAGGGTGGTCTAATTCACCCCTCCACTTT
CDR3: CASSPRTGWSNSPLHF

J: TRBJ1-1
D: TRBD1
V: TRBV9
length: 15
size: .
DNA: TGTGCCAGCAGCGTAGTTGGACAGGGGGGGACTGAAGCTTTCTTT
CDR3: CASSVVGQGGTEAFF

J: TRBJ2-2
D: .
V: TRBV12-3/TRBV12-4
length: 12
size: .
DNA: TGTGCCAGCAGTTCCTACACCGGGGAGCTGTTTTTT
CDR3: CASSSYTGELFF

J: TRBJ2-2
D: TRBD1
V: TRBV5-1
length: 16
size: .
DNA: TGCGCCAGCAGCTTGGCCACGACAGGGGTCACCGGGGAGCTGTTTTTT
CDR3: CASSLATTGVTGELFF

J: TRBJ1-3
D: TRBD1
V: TRBV7-2
length: 14
size: .
DNA: TGTGCCAGCAGCCCACAGGGGGCCCGAAACACCATATATTTT
CDR3: CASSPQGARNTIYF

J: TRBJ2-5
D: .
V: TRBV7-2
length: 11
size: .
DNA: TGTGCCAGCAGCTTGCAAGAGACCCAGTACTTC
CDR3: CASSLQETQYF

J: TRBJ1-1
D: TRBD1
V: TRBV19
length: 16
size: .
DNA: TGTGCCAGTAGTATTTTGAGACAGGGCGGAAGCACTGAAGCTTTCTTT
CDR3: CASSILRQGGSTEAFF

J: TRBJ2-5
D: TRBD2
V: TRBV2
length: 16
size: .
DNA: TGTGCCAGCAGTCCGGGACTAGCGGGGGGGCAAGAGACCCAGTACTTC
CDR3: CASSPGLAGGQETQYF

J: TRBJ1-4
D: .
V: TRBV7-3
length: 13
size: once
DNA: TGTGCCAGCAGCTCGGGACAAAATGAAAAACTGTTTTTT
CDR3: CASSSGQNEKLFF

J: TRBJ1-6
D: .
V: TRBV25-1
length: 15
size: .
DNA: TGTGCCAGCAGTGCCCCCGGGTCGTATAATTCACCCCTCCACTTT
CDR3: CASSAPGSYNSPLHF

J: TRBJ2-1
D: .
V: TRBV19
length: 15
size: .
DNA: TGTGCCAGTAGTCACAGGGACCGTTTCCACAATGAGCAGTTCTTC
CDR3: CASSHRDRFHNEQFF

J: TRBJ1-6
D: .
V: TRBV5-1
length: 16
size: few
DNA: TGCGCCAGCAGCTATGCCTCGGGGAGAGTCAGTTCACCCCTCCACTTT
CDR3: CASSYASGRVSSPLHF

J: TRBJ2-3
D: .
V: TRBV7-2
length: 15
size: .
DNA: TGTGCCAGCAGCTTAGTTCCAGGGGTCGGAGATACGCAGTATTTT
CDR3: CASSLVPGVGDTQYF

J: TRBJ2-3
D: .
V: TRBV6-5
length: 13
size: .
DNA: TGTGCCAGCAGGCAAGGGGGCACAGATACGCAGTATTTT
CDR3: CASRQGGTDTQYF

J: TRBJ1-2
D: TRBD1
V: TRBV6-5
length: 13
size: .
DNA: TGTGCCAGCAGTTACCGACAGGGCTATGGCTACACCTTC
CDR3: CASSYRQGYGYTF

J: TRBJ1-1
D: TRBD1
V: TRBV11-3
length: 13
size: few
DNA: TGTGCCAGCAGCAAGACAGGGGGCACTGAAGCTTTCTTT
CDR3: CASSKTGGTEAFF

J: TRBJ1-6
D: .
V: TRBV25-1
length: 14
size: .
DNA: TGTGCCAGCAGTGAAGTAGTCCTTAATTCACCCCTCCACTTT
CDR3: CASSEVVLNSPLHF